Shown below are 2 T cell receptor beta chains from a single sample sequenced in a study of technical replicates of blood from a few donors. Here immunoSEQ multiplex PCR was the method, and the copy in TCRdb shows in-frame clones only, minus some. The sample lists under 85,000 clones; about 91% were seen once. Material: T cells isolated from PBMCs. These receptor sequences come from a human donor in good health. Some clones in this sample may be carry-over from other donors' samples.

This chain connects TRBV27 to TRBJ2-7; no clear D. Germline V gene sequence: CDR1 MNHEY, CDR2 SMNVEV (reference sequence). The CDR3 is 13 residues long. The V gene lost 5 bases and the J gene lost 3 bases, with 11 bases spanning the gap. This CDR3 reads CASSTASGYEQYF. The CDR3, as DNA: TGTGCCAGCAGTACGGCTAGTGGCTACGAGCAGTACTTC.

As DNA, the CDR3 is TGTGCCAGCAGCCTAGGACAGGGAAGGGCTGAAGCTTTCTTT. It yields the protein CASSLGQGRAEAFF. This chain joins TRBV7-9 and TRBJ1-1, with 8 positions matching TRBD1. CDR1 is SEHNR and CDR2 is FQNEAQ in the germline V gene (reference sequence). The CDR3 spans 14 residues. The ends lost 5 bases at V and 6 bases at J; junction bases unmatched: 8.